This TCR beta chain was identified during a study of CD4 T cells in relation to SARS-CoV-2 and coronaviruses. Study-wide results and caveats: This crossreactivity analysis covered spike protein alone, no other viral proteins.

CD4+ T cells from unexposed donors were obtained before the COVID-19 pandemic (2011-2018). Isolation of CD4+ T cells took place after roughly nine days in culture. Turning to this clone: Its specificity is not known.

This table comes from immunoSEQ multiplex PCR, and its TCRdb copy is limited to in-frame clones, with some not included. The sample yields about 18,000 clones, over 70% seen once. V gave up 10 bases and J gave up 0 bases; unmatched junction bases: 12. Germline V gene sequence: CDR1 LNHDA, CDR2 SQIVND (reference sequence). CDR3 length equals 16 residues. Sequencing was performed on CD4+ T cells from PBMCs, cultured in vitro. The receptor was isolated from a human donor in good health. The V gene is TRBV19, the J gene TRBJ2-1; 7 bases are a match to TRBD2. The CDR3 spells CATLPRRGSSYNEQFF. The CDR3 DNA sequence: TGTGCCACTTTACCCCGGCGGGGGAGCTCCTACAATGAGCAGTTCTTC.